This T cell receptor beta chain comes out of a study of blood T cell repertoires in COVID-19. About the study: COVID-19 samples collected from the United States, Italy and Spain covered acute and convalescent phases. From T cells, B-cell-depleted T cells, or PBMCs came the material, which was cDNA or gDNA.

Under the authors' procedure: Amplification of reference gene primers provided the estimated nucleated cell counts. Sequenced by immunoSEQ multiplex PCR; TCRdb stores in-frame clones only, minus some. V, J and clone size reflect that table, while D and trimming were determined from the DNA. The sample has some 56,000 clones; approximately 88% are singletons. A single count supports this clone. Germline trimming cut 4 bases from V and 4 bases from J; bases unmatched to any gene: 9. Germline assignment: CDR1 SGHTA and CDR2 FQGNSA. The CDR3 length is 15 residues. The clonotype originates from a human donor in a cohort sampled during active COVID-19. The chain is built from TRBV7-2 and TRBJ2-5, with 7 bases aligning to TRBD1. Sequencing input: peripheral blood. CDR3 region: CASSSGQRFGETQYF. The CDR3 region has the DNA TGTGCCAGCAGCTCGGGACAGCGGTTCGGAGAGACCCAGTACTTC. The full variable domain, with the rest looked up from reference TRBV7-2 and TRBJ2-5, is GAGVSQSPSNKVTEKGKDVELRCDPISGHTALYWYRQSLGQGLEFLIYFQGNSAPDKSGLPSDRFSAERTGGSVSTLTIQRTQQEDSAVYLCASSSGQRFGETQYFGPGTRLLVL.